Below, 22 T cell receptor beta chains from the same sample are listed, as sequenced in a study of blood T cell repertoires in COVID-19 (dated by TCRdb to the early 2020s). Libraries were made using the immunoSEQ multiplex PCR assay. This immuneACCESS table, as held by TCRdb, lists in-frame sequences with V and J called but not all clones. Of the missing ones, under half trace to an unresolved V gene in checked studies; the others have no known cause. The sample contains 250,000 to 400,000 clones, approximately 87% of them found a single time. The ten largest clones represent roughly 2.9% of the sample. Sequenced input: peripheral blood. Receptors originate from a woman aged 25 to 39 with COVID-19, enrolled during active disease.

The CDR3 spells CASSDRESNEKLFF. The CDR3 DNA reads TGCGCCAGCTCCGACAGGGAATCAAATGAAAAACTGTTTTTT. This chain connects TRBV5-1 to TRBJ1-4; 7 bases line up with TRBD1. The V segment lost 7 bases and the J segment 5 bases; nucleotides outside the gene matches: 8. There are 14 residues in the CDR3. Germline CDR1 SGHRS, CDR2 YFSETQ.

This clone has only a few counts. The genes are TRBV10-2 and TRBJ2-7, with 8 nucleotides matching TRBD2. Unmatched junction bases numbered 6, after V lost 5 bases and J lost 0 bases. The germline gives CDR1 WSHSY, CDR2 SAAADI. The CDR3 runs to 15 residues. The CDR3 loop is CASSLAGPSSYEQYF. The CDR3 region has the DNA TGCGCCAGCAGTCTAGCGGGCCCGAGCTCCTACGAGCAGTACTTC.

The chain uses TRBV5-1 and TRBJ2-7; maybe TRBD2 (6 bases). The CDR3 totals 14 residues. Germline V gene sequence: CDR1 SGHRS, CDR2 YFSETQ. V lost 1 base to trimming and J lost 3 bases, with 11 bases between them. The CDR3 bases are TGCGCCAGCAGCTTGAAGGAGGGGATCTACGAGCAGTACTTC. Encoded protein: CASSLKEGIYEQYF.

A single count supports this clone. The J gene is TRBJ2-1, the V gene TRBV29-1; 13 bases match TRBD2. From germline, CDR1 is SQVTM and CDR2 ANQGSEA. The CDR3 sequence is 13 residues long. The J segment lost 7 bases and the V segment lost 7 bases, leaving 4 bases of the junction unmatched. The CDR3 reads CSAGLAGNNEQFF. The CDR3 nucleotides read TGCAGCGCGGGACTAGCGGGGAATAATGAGCAGTTCTTC.

With respect to this clone: Additional DNA sequences in this sample encode the identical CDR3. The J gene is TRBJ1-2, the V gene TRBV2; 7 nucleotides align to TRBD1. Germline-derived CDR1 and CDR2 are SNHLY and FYNNEI. Trimming removed 6 bases from V and 2 bases from J; junction bases left unmatched: 3. This CDR3 is built from 13 residues. The CDR3 sequence: CASRVTGNYGYTF. In DNA, the CDR3 is TGTGCCAGCAGAGTGACAGGGAACTATGGCTACACCTTC.

This clone was picked up one time. The rearrangement joins TRBV6-1 to TRBJ2-5; TRBD1 matches 7 bases. The CDR3 loop spans 15 amino acids. V lost 1 base, J lost 5 bases, and 7 bases stayed unmatched. The germline gives CDR1 MNHNS, CDR2 SASEGT. The CDR3 bases are TGTGCCAGCAGTGAAGGTGGACAGGCATGGGAGACCCAGTACTTC. Protein product: CASSEGGQAWETQYF.

This clone was recorded once. This chain connects TRBV5-7 to TRBJ1-5; tentative D call: TRBD1 (6 bases). TRBV5-7 is filed as an ORF, its function uncertain. CDR3 length: 13 amino acids. Trimming pared 7 bases from V and 2 bases from J, leaving 10 bases between. CDR3 bases: TGTGCCAGCGGGACACGGCGCAATCAGCCCCAGCATTTT. Translating it yields CASGTRRNQPQHF.

The rearrangement links TRBV5-5 to TRBJ1-2; TRBD1 aligns across 8 bases. The ends lost 0 bases at V and 4 bases at J; junction bases unmatched: 5. The germline V gene has CDR1 SGHKS and CDR2 YYEKEE (reference sequence). The CDR3 length is 15 residues. CDR3 region: CASSLGTGLLYGYTF. In DNA form, the CDR3 reads TGTGCCAGCAGCTTGGGGACAGGGTTGCTCTATGGCTACACCTTC. Filled out from reference TRBV5-5 and TRBJ1-2, the complete variable domain reads DAGVTQSPTHLIKTRGQQVTLRCSPISGHKSVSWYQQVLGQGPQFIFQYYEKEERGRGNFPDRFSARQFPNYSSELNVNALLLGDSALYLCASSLGTGLLYGYTFGSGTRLTVV.

The chain recombines TRBV6-6 with TRBJ2-7, with D unclear. CDR3 length equals 13 residues. Germline V gene lookup returns CDR1 MNHNY and CDR2 SVGAGI (reference sequence). Trimming took 6 bases from V and 3 from J, leaving 12 bases between them. Written as DNA, the CDR3 is TGTGCCAGCAGCGGTGCAGGTAGCTACGAGCAGTACTTC. The encoded protein is CASSGAGSYEQYF.

Comment on this clone: Different DNA sequences within this sample yield the same CDR3. The chain is built from TRBV12-3 or TRBV12-4 and TRBJ2-1; D unresolved. The CDR3 consists of 11 residues. Between the trimmed V and J ends, which lost 6 bases and 4 bases, there was a span of 4 bases. This CDR3 is CASSTYNEQFF. CDR3 sequence (DNA): TGTGCCAGCAGCACTTACAATGAGCAGTTCTTC.

The V gene is TRBV10-1, the J gene TRBJ1-1; a weak D match, TRBD1 (5 bases). The length of the CDR3 is 14 residues. V lost 6 bases and J lost 7, with 18 bases in between. Looked up from germline, CDR1 is WNHNN and CDR2 is SYGVQD (reference sequence). The CDR3 nucleotides are TGCGCCAGCAGCGGGATGGCAGGGACTGGTGAAGCTTTCTTT. It encodes CASSGMAGTGEAFF.

The rearrangement joins TRBV6-1 to TRBJ2-7; D remains ambiguous. Germline CDR1 and CDR2: MNHNS and SASEGT. V dropped 1 base and J dropped 3 bases, with 10 bases sitting between them. The CDR3 is made up of 14 amino acids. CDR3 protein: CASSEVSNIYEQYF. The CDR3 bases are TGTGCCAGCAGTGAAGTTTCTAATATCTACGAGCAGTACTTC.

The chain couples TRBV19 to TRBJ1-5; 12 bases map to TRBD1. The germline CDR1 and CDR2 sequences are LNHDA and SQIVND (reference sequence). V dropped 6 bases and J dropped 2; count of bases not matched to a gene: 5. The CDR3 is made up of 16 amino acids. CDR3 protein: CASRPGTGGGNQPQHF. CDR3 DNA sequence: TGTGCCAGTAGGCCCGGGACAGGGGGCGGCAATCAGCCCCAGCATTTT.

The gene calls are TRBV10-3 and TRBJ1-2, with 9 bases matching TRBD1. Trimming cost V 3 bases and J 6 bases; bases outside gene matches: 11. The CDR3 loop spans 16 amino acids. The germline V gene encodes CDR1 ENHRY and CDR2 SYGVKD. As DNA, the CDR3 is TGTGCCATCAGTGAAGCGTCGGGACAGGGTTTGGATGGCTACACCTTC. Translated: CAISEASGQGLDGYTF.

The rearrangement uses TRBV6-2 or TRBV6-3 and TRBJ2-7; possible D gene TRBD1, 5 bases. Trimming took off 5 bases at V and 2 bases at J, with 16 bases between the two ends. This CDR3 has 15 residues. CDR1 is MNHEY, CDR2 SVGEGT, per germline. DNA for the CDR3: TGTGCCAGCAGTACCCGTCAGGGAAGAGCCTACGAGCAGTACTTC. Translated, it gives CASSTRQGRAYEQYF.

This clone was picked up one time. The chain combines TRBV29-1 with TRBJ1-2; the D gene is possibly TRBD1 (5 bases). The CDR3 runs to 12 residues. Trimming stripped 3 bases from V and 7 bases from J, with 12 bases between. Germline values: CDR1 SQVTM, CDR2 ANQGSEA. CDR3 region: CSVEEGMGGYTF. The CDR3, as DNA: TGCAGCGTTGAGGAGGGGATGGGTGGCTACACCTTC. Complete variable domain (other parts from reference TRBV29-1 and TRBJ1-2): SAVISQKPSRDICQRGTSLTIQCQVDSQVTMMFWYRQQPGQSLTLIATANQGSEATYESGFVIDKFPISRPNLTFSTLTVSNMSPEDSSIYLCSVEEGMGGYTFGSGTRLTVV.

V and J are TRBV11-2 and TRBJ2-7; D is undetermined. V was clipped by 0 bases and J by 4 bases, with 7 bases between them. Germline CDR1 SGHAT, CDR2 FQNNGV. The CDR3 is 13 amino acids. CDR3 loop: CASSLDRIYEQYF. CDR3 coding DNA: TGTGCCAGCAGCTTAGACAGAATATACGAGCAGTACTTC.

The chain recombines TRBV15 with TRBJ2-5; D might be TRBD1 (7 bases). Trimming left V 4 bases short and J 4 bases short, with 16 bases between. Germline assignment: CDR1 LNHNV and CDR2 YYDKDF (reference sequence). The CDR3 contains 15 residues. The CDR3 nucleotides are TGTGCCACCAGCATTCGGAGGGGGCGCGGAGAGACCCAGTACTTC. Residues: CATSIRRGRGETQYF.

This clone was counted once. V gene TRBV6-5 combines with J gene TRBJ1-1; 12 bases are shared with TRBD1. V shed 2 bases and J 4 bases; nucleotides not matched to a gene: 5. This CDR3 contains 16 residues. Germline lookup yields CDR1 MNHEY and CDR2 SVGAGI. CDR3 residues: CASSYTWGQGATEAFF. The CDR3 nucleotides are TGTGCCAGCAGTTACACGTGGGGACAGGGGGCCACTGAAGCTTTCTTT.

V gene TRBV6-5 combines with J gene TRBJ1-2; D ambiguous. This CDR3 spans 11 amino acids. Trimming pared 10 bases from V and 8 bases from J, leaving 14 bases between. The germline gives CDR1 MNHEY, CDR2 SVGAGI. The CDR3 sequence: CATRVFPGYTF. Written as DNA, the CDR3 is TGTGCCACGCGGGTCTTCCCCGGCTACACCTTC.

V gene TRBV7-2 combines with J gene TRBJ2-7; D perhaps matches TRBD1 (5 bases). Germline V gives CDR1 SGHTA, CDR2 FQGNSA. This CDR3 spans 17 amino acids. The ends were cut back, 2 bases at V and 2 bases at J, with 19 bases in the middle. The CDR3 loop is CASSLLGMGQGTYEQYF. The CDR3 coding sequence is TGTGCCAGCAGCTTATTAGGAATGGGGCAGGGTACCTACGAGCAGTACTTC.

As regards this clone: Other DNA sequences in the sample encode the same CDR3. The chain links TRBV5-5 to TRBJ1-1; 7 bases are a match to TRBD1. Germline-derived CDR1 and CDR2 are SGHKS and YYEKEE (reference sequence). CDR3 length equals 14 residues. V lost 4 bases to trimming and J lost 0 bases; unmatched junction nucleotides: 3. The CDR3 here is CASSRQGMNTEAFF. The CDR3 region has the DNA TGTGCCAGCAGCCGACAGGGAATGAACACTGAAGCTTTCTTT.